These 20 T cell receptor beta chains originate from one sample sequenced in a study of blood T cell repertoires in COVID-19. The method was immunoSEQ multiplex PCR; TCRdb's version includes in-frame clones alone and lacks a portion of them. The sample consists of 110,000 to 150,000 clones, 75% to 85% of them appearing once. Material: peripheral blood. Receptor source: a woman in her sixties or seventies with COVID-19, enrolled during active disease.

V is TRBV9 and J is TRBJ1-5; the D is unclear. CDR3 length equals 13 residues. V lost 0 bases and J 7 bases, leaving 8 bases between the germline ends. CDR1 is SGDLS and CDR2 is YYNGEE in the germline V gene. The CDR3 DNA sequence: TGTGCCAGCAGCGTAGGACGAGGACAGCCCCAGCATTTT. This translates into CASSVGRGQPQHF.

This chain joins TRBV11-3 and TRBJ1-1; 7 positions match TRBD1. CDR3 length equals 18 residues. The germline gives CDR1 SGHNT, CDR2 YENEEA. V trimming: 5 bases; J trimming: 0 bases; junction bases outside the gene matches: 15. The CDR3 DNA reads as TGTGCCAGCAGCCCTTTTCACAGGGGACTCCTCATGAACACTGAAGCTTTCTTT. It specifies CASSPFHRGLLMNTEAFF.

The V call is TRBV7-3, the J call TRBJ2-2; D perhaps matches TRBD1 (6 bases). Germline CDR1 and CDR2: SGHTA and FQGTGA. The CDR3 runs 15 residues. Trimming shortened V by 5 bases and J by 4 bases, and 14 bases separated the two germline ends. The CDR3 region is CASSQQGPTTGELFF. The CDR3, as DNA: TGTGCCAGCAGCCAACAGGGACCCACCACCGGGGAGCTGTTTTTT.

The genes are TRBV30 and TRBJ1-4, with TRBD1 matching 10 bases. The germline CDR1 and CDR2 sequences are GTSNPN and SVGIG (reference sequence). This CDR3 is built from 15 residues. With V trimmed by 3 bases and J by 6 bases, 7 bases remained unmatched. The CDR3: CAWRGTGVGDEKLFF. The DNA for the CDR3 is TGTGCCTGGAGGGGGACAGGGGTTGGGGATGAAAAACTGTTTTTT.

The gene calls are TRBV14 and TRBJ1-4; no clear D. The germline V and J ends were trimmed by 1 base and 5 bases, with 20 bases remaining between them. Germline V gives CDR1 SGHDN, CDR2 FVKESK. The CDR3 is 18 residues long. The CDR3 reads CASSQAPLAGLWNEKLFF. CDR3 bases: TGTGCCAGCAGCCAAGCCCCCTTAGCCGGACTGTGGAATGAAAAACTGTTTTTT.

This chain joins TRBV6-4 and TRBJ1-1; 7 bases are a match to TRBD1. J was trimmed by 1 base and V by 3 bases; bases with no gene match: 5. The CDR3 has 15 amino acids. Germline V lookup: CDR1 MRHNA, CDR2 SNTAGT. CDR3 region: CASSESDRRNTEAFF. CDR3 DNA sequence: TGTGCCAGCAGTGAATCGGACAGGCGGAACACTGAAGCTTTCTTT.

The V and J genes are TRBV27 and TRBJ2-7; D may be TRBD1 (5 bases). The CDR3 spans 13 residues. Trimming pared 4 bases from V and 4 bases from J, leaving 11 bases between. The V gene's germline CDR1 is MNHEY and CDR2 SMNVEV (reference sequence). The CDR3 DNA sequence: TGTGCCAGCAGTTCCAGGGTAAGATACGAGCAGTACTTC. Encoded protein: CASSSRVRYEQYF.

The chain carries TRBV13 and TRBJ1-3; D might be TRBD1 (5 bases). The germline CDR1 and CDR2 sequences are PRHDT and FYEKMQ (reference sequence). Trimming pared 5 bases from V and 2 bases from J, leaving 13 bases between. The CDR3 sequence is 15 residues long. The CDR3 region is CASSTPTVPGNTIYF. CDR3 coding DNA: TGTGCCAGCAGCACACCGACAGTTCCTGGAAACACCATATATTTT. Full variable domain (remainder filled in from reference TRBV13 and TRBJ1-3): AAGVIQSPRHLIKEKRETATLKCYPIPRHDTVYWYQQGPGQDPQFLISFYEKMQSDKGSIPDRFSAQQFSDYHSELNMSSLELGDSALYFCASSTPTVPGNTIYFGEGSWLTVV.

This clone came up a few times. The chain joins TRBV20-1 to TRBJ2-7; 7 positions match TRBD1. CDR3 length equals 13 residues. Trimming at V came to 3 bases and at J to 6 bases, leaving 8 bases not matched to a gene. Germline V lookup: CDR1 DFQATT, CDR2 SNEGSKA (reference sequence). CDR3 sequence reads: CSASDTGVPEQYF. CDR3 nucleotides: TGCAGTGCTAGTGATACAGGGGTTCCCGAGCAGTACTTC.

CDR3 in DNA: TGTGCCAGCAGTTCCCCAACCTCGGGGCAGGGGAACTATGGCTACACCTTC. Its translation: CASSSPTSGQGNYGYTF. The genes are TRBV28 and TRBJ1-2; D possibly corresponds to TRBD1 (6 bases). With 4 bases removed from V and 2 bases from J, the gap between germline ends came to 20 bases. In germline, CDR1 is MDHEN, CDR2 SYDVKM. This CDR3 is built from 17 residues.

V and J are TRBV6-6 and TRBJ1-3, with D possibly being TRBD1 (5 bases). Germline V CDR1 and CDR2: MNHNY, SVGAGI (reference sequence). The CDR3 extends over 13 amino acids. Trimming left V 6 bases short and J 7 bases short, with 13 bases between. The CDR3 coding sequence is TGTGCCAGCAGATCAGGGTTTAGTAACACCATATATTTT. Protein sequence: CASRSGFSNTIYF.

The chain carries TRBV24-1 and TRBJ2-3; D might be TRBD2 (5 bases). Germline values: CDR1 KGHDR, CDR2 SFDVKD. The V gene lost 9 bases and the J gene lost 0 bases, with 18 bases spanning the gap. This CDR3 comprises 16 residues. CDR3 sequence (DNA): TGTGCCACCGAGGCAGAGGGAAAGACTAGCACAGATACGCAGTATTTT. It specifies CATEAEGKTSTDTQYF.

This sequence joins TRBV7-2 and TRBJ1-2; D ambiguous. CDR3 length: 12 amino acids. The germline V gene encodes CDR1 SGHTA and CDR2 FQGNSA. The ends were cut back, 1 base at V and 7 bases at J, with 7 bases in the middle. The DNA of the CDR3 is TGTGCCAGCAGCTTAGTGAGGGTTGGCTACACCTTC. Protein product: CASSLVRVGYTF.

This chain joins TRBV5-1 and TRBJ2-3, with TRBD1 matching over 7 bases. V dropped 0 bases and J dropped 4; count of bases not matched to a gene: 2. This CDR3 contains 14 residues. Germline CDR1 SGHRS, CDR2 YFSETQ. CDR3 sequence: CASSLGQGADTQYF. DNA of the CDR3: TGCGCCAGCAGCTTGGGCCAGGGGGCAGATACGCAGTATTTT.

CDR3 loop: CASSSPGQGESGGYTF. The CDR3, as DNA: TGTGCCAGCAGCTCCCCGGGACAGGGGGAGAGTGGTGGCTACACCTTC. The chain carries TRBV5-8 and TRBJ1-2; 11 positions agree with TRBD1. The CDR3 spans 16 residues. With 3 bases clipped from V and 7 bases from J, the junction kept 11 bases outside the gene matches. Germline lookup yields CDR1 SGHTS and CDR2 YDEGEE.

The chain recombines TRBV24-1 with TRBJ2-7; no definite D call. Germline loops: CDR1 KGHDR, CDR2 SFDVKD. Trimming shortened V by 5 bases and J by 5 bases, and 15 bases separated the two germline ends. The CDR3 consists of 14 residues. The CDR3 coding sequence is TGTGCCACCAGTGGCAGTATGGATCGGGACGAGCAGTACTTC. Amino acids: CATSGSMDRDEQYF.

Only one count was recorded for this clone. CDR3 region: CASSLSGVGAFF. CDR3 bases: TGTGCCAGCAGCTTATCGGGGGTGGGAGCTTTCTTT. This chain joins TRBV7-8 and TRBJ1-1, with D tentatively TRBD1 (5 bases). The V gene's germline CDR1 is SGHVS and CDR2 FQNEAQ. Trimming left V 2 bases short and J 10 bases short, with 11 bases between. CDR3 length: 12 amino acids.

This chain uses TRBV12-3 or TRBV12-4 with TRBJ1-1, with D unresolved. The CDR3 is 11 amino acids. With 5 bases removed from V and 7 bases from J, the gap between germline ends came to 8 bases. CDR3 bases: TGTGCCAGCAGTCGAGTAGTTGAAGCTTTCTTT. Protein product: CASSRVVEAFF.

This clone was detected a few times. The chain joins TRBV19 to TRBJ1-6; D unresolved. V was cut by 6 bases and J by 7 bases, with 7 bases left in between. The CDR3 spans 12 residues. Germline assignment: CDR1 LNHDA and CDR2 SQIVND (reference sequence). The CDR3 is CASRPGNSPLHF. The CDR3 nucleotides are TGTGCCAGTAGACCGGGGAATTCACCCCTCCACTTT.

This clone was recorded once. The V and J genes are TRBV20-1 and TRBJ1-2, with TRBD1 as a possible D gene (6 bases). V was pared by 6 bases and J by 3 bases, with 14 bases between. CDR1 and CDR2 (germline): DFQATT, SNEGSKA (reference sequence). The CDR3 is made up of 13 amino acids. The CDR3 bases are TGCAGTGCAAGTCCAGGGGCTTACTATGGCTACACCTTC. It encodes CSASPGAYYGYTF.